Listed below are T cell receptor beta chains from one sample, sequenced in a study of blood T cell repertoires in COVID-19. TCRdb keeps only in-frame clones here, not all; method: immunoSEQ multiplex PCR. Of around 100,000 clones listed, more than 75% are singletons. What was sequenced was peripheral blood. These receptors came from a human donor in a cohort sampled during active COVID-19. The CDR3 runs from the conserved cysteine through the conserved F or W. D genes are given only for firm matches. Clone size is not always given. Where it is, it says once, few, many or a class for expanded clones.

v_call	j_call	d_call	clone_size	cdr3_aa	cdr3_nt
TRBV27	TRBJ2-3	TRBD2	-	CASSLGGGPADTQYF	TGTGCCAGCAGTTTAGGCGGGGGGCCGGCAGATACGCAGTATTTT
TRBV6-5	TRBJ1-1	-	-	CASSLGGEAFF	TGTGCCAGCAGCCTCGGGGGGGAAGCTTTCTTT
TRBV9	TRBJ2-3	-	once	CASSVQGWVTDTQYF	TGTGCCAGCAGCGTACAGGGTTGGGTCACAGATACGCAGTATTTT
TRBV5-8	TRBJ2-7	TRBD2	-	CASSLFLAGGHYEQYF	TGTGCCAGCAGCTTGTTTCTAGCGGGGGGGCACTACGAGCAGTACTTC
TRBV5-1	TRBJ2-1	TRBD2	-	CASSGTSGDYEQFF	TGCGCCAGCAGTGGGACTAGCGGGGACTATGAGCAGTTCTTC
TRBV27	TRBJ1-6	-	-	CASSLSWRDSPLHF	TGTGCCAGCAGTTTATCGTGGAGGGATTCACCCCTCCACTTT
TRBV13	TRBJ1-2	TRBD1	-	CASSLGGTGGDYGYTF	TGTGCCAGCAGCTTAGGGGGGACAGGGGGCGACTATGGCTACACCTTC
TRBV5-5	TRBJ2-1	-	-	CASSYYQTSYNEQFF	TGTGCCAGCAGCTACTATCAGACTTCCTACAATGAGCAGTTCTTC
TRBV15	TRBJ2-2	-	-	CATSREAGNTGELFF	TGTGCCACCAGCAGAGAAGCAGGGAACACCGGGGAGCTGTTTTTT
TRBV10-1	TRBJ2-7	-	-	CASSSSSYEQYF	TGCGCCAGCAGTTCGAGCTCCTACGAGCAGTACTTC
TRBV29-1	TRBJ2-1	TRBD2	-	CSVGGLAAYNEQFF	TGCAGCGTCGGAGGACTAGCGGCTTACAATGAGCAGTTCTTC
TRBV5-1	TRBJ2-2	-	few	CASSSTLRTGELFF	TGCGCCAGCAGCTCCACTTTGCGCACCGGGGAGCTGTTTTTT
TRBV28	TRBJ2-7	TRBD2	-	CASSLPLAVSYEQYF	TGTGCCAGCAGTTTACCACTAGCGGTTAGCTACGAGCAGTACTTC
TRBV28	TRBJ1-1	-	-	CASSNPGGGPNTEAFF	TGTGCCAGCAGTAACCCCGGGGGGGGACCGAACACTGAAGCTTTCTTT
TRBV27	TRBJ1-5	TRBD1	-	CASSPRTGGLKPQHF	TGTGCCAGCAGTCCAAGGACAGGGGGCCTAAAGCCCCAGCATTTT
TRBV5-1	TRBJ1-1	-	-	CASSLRSGSGNTEAFF	TGCGCCAGCAGCTTGAGATCGGGGAGCGGGAACACTGAAGCTTTCTTT
TRBV4-3	TRBJ1-2	TRBD1	-	CASSQELTHRGNYGYTF	TGCGCCAGCAGCCAGGAACTTACTCACAGGGGGAACTATGGCTACACCTTC
TRBV4-3	TRBJ2-3	TRBD2	-	CASSQATSGGGTDTQYF	TGCGCCAGCAGCCAAGCCACTAGCGGGGGGGGGACAGATACGCAGTATTTT
TRBV28	TRBJ2-7	TRBD1	-	CASSVGTGVWEQYF	TGTGCCAGCAGTGTAGGGACAGGAGTTTGGGAGCAGTACTTC
TRBV18	TRBJ2-3	-	once	CASSPLGYPSTDTQYF	TGTGCCAGCTCACCTCTCGGGTACCCCAGCACAGATACGCAGTATTTT
TRBV28	TRBJ1-1	TRBD1	-	CASSLRLRTGATEAFF	TGTGCCAGCAGTTTACGCCTCAGGACAGGGGCAACTGAAGCTTTCTTT
TRBV19	TRBJ2-2	-	-	CASSTTGTGELFF	TGTGCCAGTAGTACCACAGGCACCGGGGAGCTGTTTTTT
TRBV27	TRBJ1-6	-	-	CASSLSSGGIDNSPLHF	TGTGCCAGCAGTTTATCTTCGGGGGGTATCGATAATTCACCCCTCCACTTT
TRBV7-3	TRBJ2-1	TRBD1	-	CASTSGTGANEQFF	TGTGCCAGTACTTCCGGGACAGGGGCCAATGAGCAGTTCTTC
TRBV19	TRBJ1-1	TRBD1	-	CASSPVPGQGATEAFF	TGTGCCAGTAGTCCCGTACCGGGACAGGGGGCCACTGAAGCTTTCTTT
TRBV19	TRBJ1-1	-	-	CASSYQGTSVAEAFF	TGTGCCAGTAGTTATCAGGGAACGTCAGTCGCTGAAGCTTTCTTT
TRBV19	TRBJ1-5	-	-	CASSIGSGGRQPQHF	TGTGCCAGTAGTATAGGTTCGGGGGGGCGCCAGCCCCAGCATTTT
TRBV7-9	TRBJ1-2	TRBD1	few	CASSSRQGVTLGYTF	TGTGCCAGCAGCAGCAGACAGGGGGTAACGCTTGGCTACACCTTC
TRBV28	TRBJ2-1	TRBD1	-	CASSSGGPAYNEQFF	TGTGCCAGCAGCTCAGGGGGCCCAGCTTACAATGAGCAGTTCTTC
TRBV5-1	TRBJ2-1	-	-	CASSLRSGVYNEQFF	TGCGCCAGCAGCTTGAGGTCAGGGGTCTACAATGAGCAGTTCTTC
TRBV24-1	TRBJ2-7	-	-	CATSDPRDTSYEQYF	TGTGCCACCAGTGACCCAAGGGACACATCCTACGAGCAGTACTTC
TRBV19	TRBJ2-1	TRBD2	once	CASSQREYVSSYNEQFF	TGTGCCAGTTCTCAGCGGGAGTATGTAAGCTCCTACAATGAGCAGTTCTTC
TRBV11-2	TRBJ2-5	TRBD2	-	CASSLGSGGGETQYF	TGTGCCAGCAGCTTGGGTAGCGGGGGGGGAGAGACCCAGTACTTC
TRBV9	TRBJ1-2	-	-	CASSGRYREGYTF	TGTGCCAGCAGCGGACGATACAGGGAGGGCTACACCTTC
TRBV19	TRBJ2-7	-	-	CASSTNRATSYEQYF	TGTGCCAGTAGTACCAACAGGGCAACGTCCTACGAGCAGTACTTC
TRBV5-4	TRBJ1-2	TRBD1	-	CASSASGQGLSGYTF	TGTGCCAGCAGCGCCTCGGGACAGGGCTTAAGTGGCTACACCTTC
TRBV7-9	TRBJ2-2	TRBD1	-	CASSLGAGGNTGELFF	TGTGCCAGCAGCTTAGGGGCAGGGGGCAACACCGGGGAGCTGTTTTTT
TRBV2	TRBJ2-1	-	-	CASSGLPNYNEQFF	TGTGCCAGCAGTGGGTTGCCTAACTACAATGAGCAGTTCTTC
TRBV5-6	TRBJ2-7	TRBD1	-	CASSLQDRDGYEQYF	TGTGCCAGCAGCTTACAAGACAGGGATGGCTACGAGCAGTACTTC
TRBV11-2	TRBJ1-2	TRBD1	-	CASSLVGTGNYGYTF	TGTGCCAGCAGCTTAGTGGGGACAGGAAACTATGGCTACACCTTC